This note documents a single TCR beta chain sequence. This sample is part of a study of OX40 agonist ivuxolimab in advanced cancers. Turning to the study itself: Partial responses were seen in three patients, one with hepatocellular carcinoma and two with cutaneous melanoma.

Produced via immunoSEQ multiplex PCR; TCRdb's table is partial and in-frame only. The sample holds roughly 63,000 clones, around 89% seen once. Sampling times: baseline, cycle 4 day 1, cycle 7 day 1. Germline V gives CDR1 MDHEN, CDR2 SYDVKM. V was cut by 2 bases and J by 8 bases, with 15 bases left in between. The CDR3 runs to 15 residues. The sequence came from an adult with an advanced solid tumor such as melanoma, head and neck, liver or kidney cancer. This chain joins TRBV28 and TRBJ1-4, with no clear D. The sequences come from CD4+ or CD8+ T cells sorted from blood, collected in a trial of the OX40 agonist ivuxolimab. CDR3 sequence: CASSLTKFNGEKLFF. The CDR3 region has the DNA TGTGCCAGCAGTTTAACAAAATTTAACGGAGAAAAACTGTTTTTT. The full variable domain, rest sourced from reference TRBV28 and TRBJ1-4, is DVKVTQSSRYLVKRTGEKVFLECVQDMDHENMFWYRQDPGLGLRLIYFSYDVKMKEKGDIPEGYSVSREKKERFSLILESASTNQTSMYLCASSLTKFNGEKLFFGSGTQLSVL.